This is a list of T cell receptor beta chains from one sample in a study of T cells after yellow fever vaccination. TCRdb re-called the 5' RACE reads with MiXCR, one entry per CDR3 protein. Found here are 350,000 to 450,000 distinct CDR3 sequences, about 6.2% of them singletons; the top ten hold 15%. This material consisted of PBMCs, taken 5 days after the yellow fever booster vaccination. Receptors originate from a man aged 25-45 years who received the YFV17D yellow fever vaccine. Each CDR3 is given with its conserved first and last residue. Each record gives: clone size, J gene, D gene, V gene, CDR3 DNA, CDR3 protein. The D gene is left open where the match is weak. Not all rows give a size; the values are once, few, many and, for expanded clones, a class.

clone size: NA; J gene: TRBJ2-7; D gene: NA; V gene: TRBV29-1; CDR3 DNA: TGCAGCGTTGAAACATATCCCTACGAGCAGTACTTC; CDR3 protein: CSVETYPYEQYF
clone size: many; J gene: TRBJ2-3; D gene: NA; V gene: TRBV9; CDR3 DNA: TGTGCCAGCAGCCCCCCGAGTAGCGGCACAGATACGCAGTATTTT; CDR3 protein: CASSPPSSGTDTQYF
clone size: few; J gene: TRBJ1-3; D gene: NA; V gene: TRBV3-1; CDR3 DNA: TGTGCCAGCGCGGGATCTGGAAACACCATATATTTT; CDR3 protein: CASAGSGNTIYF
clone size: few; J gene: TRBJ2-1; D gene: NA; V gene: TRBV6-2/TRBV6-3; CDR3 DNA: TGTGCCAGCAGTTACGTCGCCCGATCGGGGGAGCAGTTCTTC; CDR3 protein: CASSYVARSGEQFF
clone size: NA; J gene: TRBJ2-4; D gene: TRBD1; V gene: TRBV7-9; CDR3 DNA: TGTGCCAGCAGCCCCGGACAGGGGAGGATTCAGTACTTC; CDR3 protein: CASSPGQGRIQYF
clone size: many; J gene: TRBJ2-7; D gene: NA; V gene: TRBV20-1; CDR3 DNA: TGCAGTGCCCCGGGACGGAGCTCCTACGAGCAGTACTTC; CDR3 protein: CSAPGRSSYEQYF
clone size: few; J gene: TRBJ2-1; D gene: NA; V gene: TRBV2; CDR3 DNA: TGTGCCAGACAGCTCGAGGCGGGTGATGAGCAGTTCTTC; CDR3 protein: CARQLEAGDEQFF
clone size: few; J gene: TRBJ2-6; D gene: TRBD2; V gene: TRBV10-3; CDR3 DNA: TGTGCCATCAGTGCCGGACTAGCGGGGTCCTCCGGGGCCAACGTCCTGACTTTC; CDR3 protein: CAISAGLAGSSGANVLTF
clone size: many; J gene: TRBJ2-7; D gene: NA; V gene: TRBV6-2/TRBV6-3; CDR3 DNA: TGTGCCAGCGAAAGGGGACACGAGCAGTACTTC; CDR3 protein: CASERGHEQYF
clone size: few; J gene: TRBJ2-6; D gene: NA; V gene: TRBV5-1; CDR3 DNA: TGCGCCAGCAGCCCACTTCTACCAGGGGCTGGGGCCAACGTCCTGACTTTC; CDR3 protein: CASSPLLPGAGANVLTF
clone size: many; J gene: TRBJ2-7; D gene: NA; V gene: TRBV20-1; CDR3 DNA: TGCAGTGTCACACGGCCCGACAGGCCCGGGGGCGAGCAGTACTTC; CDR3 protein: CSVTRPDRPGGEQYF
clone size: NA; J gene: TRBJ1-2; D gene: TRBD1; V gene: TRBV6-1; CDR3 DNA: TGTGCCAGCAGTCGGGAAGGGGGCCAATTCTATGGCTACACCTTC; CDR3 protein: CASSREGGQFYGYTF
clone size: many; J gene: TRBJ2-7; D gene: TRBD2; V gene: TRBV7-9; CDR3 DNA: TGTGCCAGCAGCTTTTGGAGCGGGAGTAAGTACGAGCAGTACTTC; CDR3 protein: CASSFWSGSKYEQYF
clone size: NA; J gene: TRBJ2-3; D gene: NA; V gene: TRBV19; CDR3 DNA: TGTGCCACCTCCCTTTCGGGGATCGGCACAGATACGCAGTATTTT; CDR3 protein: CATSLSGIGTDTQYF
clone size: few; J gene: TRBJ2-7; D gene: NA; V gene: TRBV2; CDR3 DNA: TGTGCCAGCAGTGAGGAGGGATCCCAATACGAGCAGTACTTC; CDR3 protein: CASSEEGSQYEQYF
clone size: few; J gene: TRBJ2-7; D gene: NA; V gene: TRBV20-1; CDR3 DNA: TGCAGTGCTAGCGGGAGTTCAAGCTCCTACGAGCAGTACTTC; CDR3 protein: CSASGSSSSYEQYF
clone size: many; J gene: TRBJ2-1; D gene: TRBD2; V gene: TRBV5-6; CDR3 DNA: TGTGCCAGCAGCTGGGGACTAGCGGGGGAATCCGACAGTGAGCAGTTCTTC; CDR3 protein: CASSWGLAGESDSEQFF
clone size: many; J gene: TRBJ2-1; D gene: TRBD2; V gene: TRBV20-1; CDR3 DNA: TGCAGTGCTAGAGTAGCGGGAGGGCCGAATGAGCAGTTCTTC; CDR3 protein: CSARVAGGPNEQFF
clone size: few; J gene: TRBJ2-3; D gene: NA; V gene: TRBV10-3; CDR3 DNA: TGTGCCATCAGTGGTAAATCCGACCTTATAAACACAGATACGCAGTATTTT; CDR3 protein: CAISGKSDLINTDTQYF
clone size: many; J gene: TRBJ2-5; D gene: NA; V gene: TRBV2; CDR3 DNA: TGTGCCAGCACGGGGGAGGAGACCCAGTACTTC; CDR3 protein: CASTGEETQYF
clone size: few; J gene: TRBJ2-3; D gene: TRBD2; V gene: TRBV20-1; CDR3 DNA: TGCAGTGCTAGACAAACTAGCGGACTCACAGATACGCAGTATTTT; CDR3 protein: CSARQTSGLTDTQYF
clone size: few; J gene: TRBJ2-5; D gene: NA; V gene: TRBV7-9; CDR3 DNA: TGTGCCAGCAGCTTAGCGCCGTTGGGGCGCGGTGAGACCCAGTACTTC; CDR3 protein: CASSLAPLGRGETQYF
clone size: NA; J gene: TRBJ1-5; D gene: NA; V gene: TRBV20-1; CDR3 DNA: TGCAGTGCTAGAGATATCCAGGGGCCCAATCAGCCCCAGCATTTT; CDR3 protein: CSARDIQGPNQPQHF
clone size: many; J gene: TRBJ2-1; D gene: NA; V gene: TRBV5-1; CDR3 DNA: TGCGCCAGCAGCTTGTCGGGAGAGGATGAGCAGTTCTTC; CDR3 protein: CASSLSGEDEQFF
clone size: NA; J gene: TRBJ2-7; D gene: TRBD2; V gene: TRBV7-2; CDR3 DNA: TGTGCCAGCAGCTTAGCGGTTTTTGCGGGAGCTGACTACGAGCAGTACTTC; CDR3 protein: CASSLAVFAGADYEQYF
clone size: NA; J gene: TRBJ2-1; D gene: NA; V gene: TRBV20-1; CDR3 DNA: TGCAGTGAATCTAGCGAGTCCTACAATGAGCAGTTCTTC; CDR3 protein: CSESSESYNEQFF
clone size: NA; J gene: TRBJ1-1; D gene: NA; V gene: TRBV4-1; CDR3 DNA: TGCGCCAGCAGCCAAGAGGCCATCCTGAACACTGAAGCTTTCTTT; CDR3 protein: CASSQEAILNTEAFF
clone size: few; J gene: TRBJ2-3; D gene: NA; V gene: TRBV3-1; CDR3 DNA: TGTGCCAGCAGCCAGTCCGCGGGACTGGGCACAGATACGCAGTATTTT; CDR3 protein: CASSQSAGLGTDTQYF
clone size: few; J gene: TRBJ2-2; D gene: TRBD1; V gene: TRBV6-1; CDR3 DNA: TGTGCCAGCCTAGGAGTCGACAGGGCGGGCGGGGAGCTGTTTTTT; CDR3 protein: CASLGVDRAGGELFF
clone size: many; J gene: TRBJ2-7; D gene: NA; V gene: TRBV27; CDR3 DNA: TGTGCCAGCAGTTTAAGGGGGGGGAGCAACGAGCAGTACTTC; CDR3 protein: CASSLRGGSNEQYF
clone size: NA; J gene: TRBJ2-2; D gene: NA; V gene: TRBV20-1; CDR3 DNA: TGCAGTGCTATCAGGCGGATGAACACCGGGGAGCTGTTTTTT; CDR3 protein: CSAIRRMNTGELFF
clone size: NA; J gene: TRBJ2-1; D gene: NA; V gene: TRBV27; CDR3 DNA: TGTGCCAGCACCCCGGACGGAACGGCACGGAATGAGCAGTTCTTC; CDR3 protein: CASTPDGTARNEQFF
clone size: many; J gene: TRBJ2-1; D gene: TRBD1; V gene: TRBV27; CDR3 DNA: TGTGCCAGCAGTACCGGGACAGGGGGCGGGGAGCAGTTCTTC; CDR3 protein: CASSTGTGGGEQFF
clone size: NA; J gene: TRBJ2-7; D gene: NA; V gene: TRBV12-3/TRBV12-4; CDR3 DNA: TGTGCCAGCACCCCCCCCTCGGACGGTCCAACCTCCTACGAGCAGTACTTC; CDR3 protein: CASTPPSDGPTSYEQYF
clone size: many; J gene: TRBJ1-2; D gene: NA; V gene: TRBV9; CDR3 DNA: TGTGCCAGCAGCGTAGCTCAAAAGGGCTACACCTTC; CDR3 protein: CASSVAQKGYTF
clone size: many; J gene: TRBJ1-1; D gene: NA; V gene: TRBV7-3; CDR3 DNA: TGTGCCAGCAGCTCCACAGGGCTCACTGAAGCTTTCTTT; CDR3 protein: CASSSTGLTEAFF
clone size: NA; J gene: TRBJ1-3; D gene: TRBD1; V gene: TRBV20-1; CDR3 DNA: TGCAGTGCTAGACTACAGGGACAGGGGGTAAACACCATATATTTT; CDR3 protein: CSARLQGQGVNTIYF
clone size: few; J gene: TRBJ2-1; D gene: TRBD2; V gene: TRBV6-2/TRBV6-3; CDR3 DNA: TGTGCCAGCAGTTCGCCCCCTCCTTCGGGACTAGCCGTCAATGAGCAGTTCTTC; CDR3 protein: CASSSPPPSGLAVNEQFF
clone size: many; J gene: TRBJ2-3; D gene: TRBD1; V gene: TRBV29-1; CDR3 DNA: TGCAGCGTTGAGAGGGCCAAGGGGGCCACAGATACGCAGTATTTT; CDR3 protein: CSVERAKGATDTQYF
clone size: many; J gene: TRBJ2-3; D gene: TRBD2; V gene: TRBV7-9; CDR3 DNA: TGTGCCAGCAGCTTAGCCGGGACTAGCGGATCCACAGATACGCAGTATTTT; CDR3 protein: CASSLAGTSGSTDTQYF
clone size: few; J gene: TRBJ2-7; D gene: NA; V gene: TRBV6-1; CDR3 DNA: TGTGCCAGCAGCCGCCCTGCTAGCAGCGAGCAGTACTTC; CDR3 protein: CASSRPASSEQYF
clone size: many; J gene: TRBJ2-7; D gene: NA; V gene: TRBV18; CDR3 DNA: TGTGCCAGCTCACTATCCGGGACAAGACAAACCTACGAGCAGTACTTC; CDR3 protein: CASSLSGTRQTYEQYF
clone size: NA; J gene: TRBJ1-5; D gene: TRBD1; V gene: TRBV20-1; CDR3 DNA: TGCAGTGCCTCCGGGACAGGGGGACGCCAGCCCCAGCATTTT; CDR3 protein: CSASGTGGRQPQHF
clone size: NA; J gene: TRBJ2-1; D gene: TRBD2; V gene: TRBV6-2/TRBV6-3; CDR3 DNA: TGTGCCAGCAGTCAACGACTAGCGGGAAGGTCCTACAATGAGCAGTTCTTC; CDR3 protein: CASSQRLAGRSYNEQFF
clone size: many; J gene: TRBJ1-4; D gene: TRBD1; V gene: TRBV3-1; CDR3 DNA: TGTGCCAGCAGCCGGGACAGTGGCCGTCTGGACCTGTTTTTT; CDR3 protein: CASSRDSGRLDLFF
clone size: many; J gene: TRBJ2-3; D gene: NA; V gene: TRBV7-2; CDR3 DNA: TGTGCCAGCAGCCGCGCCGGGGCAGGGGGCACAGATACGCAGTATTTT; CDR3 protein: CASSRAGAGGTDTQYF
clone size: NA; J gene: TRBJ2-7; D gene: NA; V gene: TRBV7-2; CDR3 DNA: TGTGCCAGCAGCTTAGTCTACAAATGGCAGTACTTC; CDR3 protein: CASSLVYKWQYF
clone size: few; J gene: TRBJ1-5; D gene: NA; V gene: TRBV5-1; CDR3 DNA: TGCGCCAGCAGCTTTGACGGACTCTATAGCAATCAGCCCCAGCATTTT; CDR3 protein: CASSFDGLYSNQPQHF